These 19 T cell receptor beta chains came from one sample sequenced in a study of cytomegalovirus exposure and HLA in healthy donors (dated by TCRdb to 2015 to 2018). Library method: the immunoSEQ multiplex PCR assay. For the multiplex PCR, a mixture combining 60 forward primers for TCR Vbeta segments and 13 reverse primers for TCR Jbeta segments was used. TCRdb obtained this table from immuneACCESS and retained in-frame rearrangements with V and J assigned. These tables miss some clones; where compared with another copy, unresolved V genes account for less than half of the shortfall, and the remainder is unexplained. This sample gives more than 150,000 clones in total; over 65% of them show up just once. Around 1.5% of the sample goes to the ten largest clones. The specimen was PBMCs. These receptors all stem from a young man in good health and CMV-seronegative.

CDR3 DNA: TGTGCCAGCAGCTTAGGGAGGGGTTCGGGTGGCTACACCTTC. This encodes CASSLGRGSGGYTF. The chain is built from TRBV7-8 and TRBJ1-2; a weak D match, TRBD1 (5 bases). This CDR3 has 14 amino acids. Germline V gene lookup returns CDR1 SGHVS and CDR2 FQNEAQ. Trimming left V 1 base short and J 7 bases short, with 13 bases between.

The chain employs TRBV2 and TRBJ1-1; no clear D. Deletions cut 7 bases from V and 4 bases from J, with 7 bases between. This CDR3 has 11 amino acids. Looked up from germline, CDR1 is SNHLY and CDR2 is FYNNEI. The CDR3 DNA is TGTGCCAGCAAAGGGAGCACTGAAGCTTTCTTT. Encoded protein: CASKGSTEAFF. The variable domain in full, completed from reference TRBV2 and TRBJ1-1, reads EPEVTQTPSHQVTQMGQEVILRCVPISNHLYFYWYRQILGQKVEFLVSFYNNEISEKSEIFDDQFSVERPDGSNFTLKIRSTKLEDSAMYFCASKGSTEAFFGQGTRLTVV.

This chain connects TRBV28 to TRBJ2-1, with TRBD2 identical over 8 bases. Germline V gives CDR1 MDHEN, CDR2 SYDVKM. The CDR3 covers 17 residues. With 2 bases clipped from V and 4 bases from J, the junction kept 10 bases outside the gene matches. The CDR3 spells CASSLDQAGLDYNEQFF. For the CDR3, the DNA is TGTGCCAGCAGTTTAGATCAGGCGGGACTAGATTACAATGAGCAGTTCTTC.

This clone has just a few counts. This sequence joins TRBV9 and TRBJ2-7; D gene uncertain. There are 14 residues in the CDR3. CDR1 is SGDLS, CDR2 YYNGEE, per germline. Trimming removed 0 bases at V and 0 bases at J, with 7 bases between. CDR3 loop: CASSVDHSSYEQYF. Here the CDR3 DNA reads TGTGCCAGCAGCGTAGATCACAGCTCCTACGAGCAGTACTTC.

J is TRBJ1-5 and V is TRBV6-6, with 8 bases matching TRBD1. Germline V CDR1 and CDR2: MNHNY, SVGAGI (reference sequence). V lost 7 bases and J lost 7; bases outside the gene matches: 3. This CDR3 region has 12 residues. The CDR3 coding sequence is TGTGCCAGCACCCCAGGGGGCCAGCCCCAGCATTTT. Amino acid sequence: CASTPGGQPQHF.

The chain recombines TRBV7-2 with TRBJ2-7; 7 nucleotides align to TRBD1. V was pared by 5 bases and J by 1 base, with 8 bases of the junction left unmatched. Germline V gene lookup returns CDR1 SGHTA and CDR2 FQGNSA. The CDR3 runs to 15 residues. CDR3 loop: CASSKFGTVSYEQYF. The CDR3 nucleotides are TGTGCCAGCAGCAAATTCGGGACAGTGTCCTACGAGCAGTACTTC.

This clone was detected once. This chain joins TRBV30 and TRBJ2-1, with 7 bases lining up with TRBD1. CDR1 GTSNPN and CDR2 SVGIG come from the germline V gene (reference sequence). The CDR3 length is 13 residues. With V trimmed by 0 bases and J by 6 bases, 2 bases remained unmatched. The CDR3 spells CAWSVTGVNEQFF. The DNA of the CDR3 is TGTGCCTGGAGTGTAACAGGGGTCAATGAGCAGTTCTTC.

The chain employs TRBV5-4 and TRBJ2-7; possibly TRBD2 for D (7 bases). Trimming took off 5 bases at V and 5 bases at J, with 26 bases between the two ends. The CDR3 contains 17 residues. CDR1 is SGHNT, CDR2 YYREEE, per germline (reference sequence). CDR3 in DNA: TGTGCCAGCAGTCTGGGGGGGGCGGGCCACTCATTTGACGAGCAGTACTTC. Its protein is CASSLGGAGHSFDEQYF.

As DNA, the CDR3 is TGTGCCAGCAGCCGACGGACAGGTAGTCCGAACACTGAAGCTTTCTTT. Protein product: CASSRRTGSPNTEAFF. V and J are TRBV5-4 and TRBJ1-1; 7 bases align to TRBD1. V lost 4 bases, J lost 1 base, and 10 bases stayed unmatched. The germline V gene encodes CDR1 SGHNT and CDR2 YYREEE (reference sequence). This CDR3 is 16 amino acids long.

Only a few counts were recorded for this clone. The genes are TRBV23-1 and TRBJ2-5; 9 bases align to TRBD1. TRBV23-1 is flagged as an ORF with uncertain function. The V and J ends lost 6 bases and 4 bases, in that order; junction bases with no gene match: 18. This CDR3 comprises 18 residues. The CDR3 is CASRADRGTGRVVETQYF. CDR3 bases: TGCGCCAGCAGAGCCGACCGCGGGACAGGGAGGGTGGTAGAGACCCAGTACTTC.

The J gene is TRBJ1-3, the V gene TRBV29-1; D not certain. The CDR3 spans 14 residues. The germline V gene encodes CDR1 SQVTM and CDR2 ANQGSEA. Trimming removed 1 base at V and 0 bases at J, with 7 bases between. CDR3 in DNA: TGCAGCGTTGAAGCGGGTTACTCTGGAAACACCATATATTTT. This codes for CSVEAGYSGNTIYF.

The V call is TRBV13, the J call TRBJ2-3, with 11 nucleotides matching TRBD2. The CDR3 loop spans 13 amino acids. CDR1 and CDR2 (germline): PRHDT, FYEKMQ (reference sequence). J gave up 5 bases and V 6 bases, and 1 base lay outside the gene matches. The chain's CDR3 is CASSLAGGDTQYF. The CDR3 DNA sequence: TGTGCCAGCAGTCTAGCGGGAGGAGATACGCAGTATTTT.

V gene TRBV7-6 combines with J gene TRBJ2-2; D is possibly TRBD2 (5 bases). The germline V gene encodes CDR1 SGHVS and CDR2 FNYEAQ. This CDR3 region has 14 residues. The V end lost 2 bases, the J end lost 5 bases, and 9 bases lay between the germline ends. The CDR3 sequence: CASSLRTVTGELFF. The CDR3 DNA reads TGTGCCAGCAGCTTACGGACTGTTACCGGGGAGCTGTTTTTT.

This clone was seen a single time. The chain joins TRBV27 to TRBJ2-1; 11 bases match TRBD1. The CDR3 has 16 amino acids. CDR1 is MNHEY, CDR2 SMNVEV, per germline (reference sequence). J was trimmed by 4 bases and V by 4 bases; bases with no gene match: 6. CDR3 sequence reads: CASSSGQGDFYNEQFF. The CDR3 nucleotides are TGTGCCAGCAGTTCGGGACAGGGGGACTTTTACAATGAGCAGTTCTTC.

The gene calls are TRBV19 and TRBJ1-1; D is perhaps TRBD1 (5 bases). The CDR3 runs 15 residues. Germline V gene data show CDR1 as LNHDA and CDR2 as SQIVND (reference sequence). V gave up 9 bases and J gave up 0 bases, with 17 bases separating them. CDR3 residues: CASKTATAMNTEAFF. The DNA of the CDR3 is TGTGCCAGCAAGACAGCCACCGCCATGAACACTGAAGCTTTCTTT.

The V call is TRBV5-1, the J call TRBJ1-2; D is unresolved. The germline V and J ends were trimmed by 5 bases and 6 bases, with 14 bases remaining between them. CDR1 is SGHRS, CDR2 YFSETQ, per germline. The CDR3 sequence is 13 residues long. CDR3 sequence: CASRNRERDGYTF. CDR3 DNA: TGCGCCAGCAGGAACCGGGAGAGGGATGGCTACACCTTC.

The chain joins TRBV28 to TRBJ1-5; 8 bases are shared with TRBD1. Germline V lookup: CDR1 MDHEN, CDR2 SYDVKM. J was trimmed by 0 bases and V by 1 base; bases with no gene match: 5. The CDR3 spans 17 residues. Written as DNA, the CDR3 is TGTGCCAGCAGTTTATATAACAGGGGGAATAGCAATCAGCCCCAGCATTTT. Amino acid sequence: CASSLYNRGNSNQPQHF.

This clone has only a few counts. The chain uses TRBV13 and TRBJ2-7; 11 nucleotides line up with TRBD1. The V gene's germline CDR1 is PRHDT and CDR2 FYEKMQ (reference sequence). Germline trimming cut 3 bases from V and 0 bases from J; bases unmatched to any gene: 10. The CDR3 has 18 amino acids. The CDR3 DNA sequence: TGTGCCAGCAGCTTGGAAACGGACAGGGGGCGACCCTCCTACGAGCAGTACTTC. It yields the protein CASSLETDRGRPSYEQYF.

The CDR3 spells CASVTGQPYEQYF. CDR3 DNA sequence: TGTGCCAGCGTAACGGGACAGCCCTACGAGCAGTACTTC. The V gene is TRBV2, the J gene TRBJ2-7, with 7 bases fitting TRBD1. The CDR3 spans 13 residues. V lost 8 bases to trimming and J lost 2 bases; unmatched junction nucleotides: 6. Germline V gives CDR1 SNHLY, CDR2 FYNNEI.